The entry below gives a single T cell receptor (beta chain) sequence along with its context. Its specificity is unknown. Germline-derived CDR1 and CDR2 are SGHDT and YYEEEE. The CDR3 has 14 amino acids. The V gene end was trimmed by 4 bases and the J gene end by 8 bases; junction bases not matched to a gene: 9. These data belong to a study of T-cell memory formation after mild COVID-19. General study findings and limits: Day 15 to 85 contracting clones showed balanced CD4/CD8; later expanders leaned CD4+.

Using its own MiXCR run on the 5' RACE reads, TCRdb lists one record per CDR3 protein. The data contain 350,000 to 400,000 distinct CDR3 sequences, over 20% of them singletons. The source of this sequence is an adult woman who had mild COVID-19 (a few samples of this study predate the infection). Cell type and time point are not known. The sequenced material came from PBMCs or a T cell subset sorted from them (not recorded which). The chain employs TRBV5-6 and TRBJ1-1; 9 bases are shared with TRBD1. The CDR3 sequence is CASSTGQGTGEAFF. The CDR3 region has the DNA TGTGCCAGCAGCACAGGACAGGGGACCGGCGAAGCTTTCTTT.